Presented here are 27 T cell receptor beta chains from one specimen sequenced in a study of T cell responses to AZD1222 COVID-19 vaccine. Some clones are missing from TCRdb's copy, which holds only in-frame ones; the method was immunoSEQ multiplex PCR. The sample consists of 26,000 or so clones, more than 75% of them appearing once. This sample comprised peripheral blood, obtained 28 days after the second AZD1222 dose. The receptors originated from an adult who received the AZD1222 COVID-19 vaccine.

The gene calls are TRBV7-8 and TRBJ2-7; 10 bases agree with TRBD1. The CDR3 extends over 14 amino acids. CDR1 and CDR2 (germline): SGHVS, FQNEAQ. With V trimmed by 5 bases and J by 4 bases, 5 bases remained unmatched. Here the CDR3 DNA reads TGTGCCAGCAGCACGGGACAGGGGTTATACGAGCAGTACTTC. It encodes CASSTGQGLYEQYF.

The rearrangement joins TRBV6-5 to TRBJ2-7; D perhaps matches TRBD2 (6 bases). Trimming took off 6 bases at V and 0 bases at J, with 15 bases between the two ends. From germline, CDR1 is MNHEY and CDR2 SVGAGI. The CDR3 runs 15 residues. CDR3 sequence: CASSWTGDISYEQYF. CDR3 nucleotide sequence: TGTGCCAGCAGCTGGACGGGAGATATCTCCTACGAGCAGTACTTC.

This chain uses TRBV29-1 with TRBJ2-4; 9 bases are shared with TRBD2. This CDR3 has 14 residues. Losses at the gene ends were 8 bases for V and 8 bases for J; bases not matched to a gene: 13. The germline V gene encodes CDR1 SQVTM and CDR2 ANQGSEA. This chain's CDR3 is CSIRGTSNGDIQYF. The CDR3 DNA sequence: TGCAGCATAAGAGGGACTAGCAATGGGGACATTCAGTACTTC.

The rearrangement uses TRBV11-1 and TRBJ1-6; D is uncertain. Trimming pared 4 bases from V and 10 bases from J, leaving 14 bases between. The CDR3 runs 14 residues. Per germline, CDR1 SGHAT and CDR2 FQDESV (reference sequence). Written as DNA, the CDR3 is TGTGCCAGCAGCTCCGTGGACGCCTTCTCACCCCTCCACTTT. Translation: CASSSVDAFSPLHF.

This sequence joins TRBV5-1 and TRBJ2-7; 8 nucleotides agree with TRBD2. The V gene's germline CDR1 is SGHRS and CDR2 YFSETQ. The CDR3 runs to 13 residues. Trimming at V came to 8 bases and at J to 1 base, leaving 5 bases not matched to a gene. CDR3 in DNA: TGCGCCAGTTCGACTAGCGTGTCCTACGAGCAGTACTTC. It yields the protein CASSTSVSYEQYF.

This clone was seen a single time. The DNA of the CDR3 is TGTGCCAGCAGCTTACCCCGCCATGAGCAGTTCTTC. It translates to CASSLPRHEQFF. This chain joins TRBV5-4 and TRBJ2-1; D gene ambiguous. Germline assignment: CDR1 SGHNT and CDR2 YYREEE (reference sequence). Deletions cut 2 bases from V and 8 bases from J, with 8 bases between. The CDR3 is made up of 12 amino acids.

The CDR3 region is CASSRLGPPANEQFF. DNA of the CDR3: TGTGCCAGCTCCCGGCTAGGGCCGCCCGCCAATGAGCAGTTCTTC. The chain combines TRBV18 with TRBJ2-1; D is uncertain. Germline V gene data show CDR1 as KGHSH and CDR2 as LQKENI. Trimming took 6 bases from V and 6 from J, leaving 18 bases between them. This CDR3 has 15 residues.

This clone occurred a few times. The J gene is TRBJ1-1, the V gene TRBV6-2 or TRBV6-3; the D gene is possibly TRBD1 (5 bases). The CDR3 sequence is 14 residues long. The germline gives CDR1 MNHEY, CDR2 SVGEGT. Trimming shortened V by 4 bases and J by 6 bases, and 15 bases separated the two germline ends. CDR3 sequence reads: CASSLGGEGAEAFF. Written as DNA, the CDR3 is TGTGCCAGCAGTTTAGGAGGGGAAGGCGCTGAAGCTTTCTTT.

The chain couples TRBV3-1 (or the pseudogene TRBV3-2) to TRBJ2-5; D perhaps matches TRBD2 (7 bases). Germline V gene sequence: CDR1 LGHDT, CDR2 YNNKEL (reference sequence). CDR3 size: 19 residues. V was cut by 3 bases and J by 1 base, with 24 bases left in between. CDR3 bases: TGTGCCAGCAGCCATGGGAGCTACAGGGAGGGGAAGTTCCAAGAGACCCAGTACTTC. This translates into CASSHGSYREGKFQETQYF.

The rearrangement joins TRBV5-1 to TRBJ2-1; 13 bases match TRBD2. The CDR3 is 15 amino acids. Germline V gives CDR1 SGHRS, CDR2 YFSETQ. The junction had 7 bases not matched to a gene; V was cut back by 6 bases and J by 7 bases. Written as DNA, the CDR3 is TGCGCCAGCAAAGGACTAGCGGGAGATAGAAATGAGCAGTTCTTC. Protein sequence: CASKGLAGDRNEQFF.

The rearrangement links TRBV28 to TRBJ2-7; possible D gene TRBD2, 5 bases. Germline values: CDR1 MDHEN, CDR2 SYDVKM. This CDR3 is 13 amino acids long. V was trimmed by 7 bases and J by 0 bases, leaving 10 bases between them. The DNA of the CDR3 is TGTGCCAGCACCCCGGGGTCCTCCTACGAGCAGTACTTC. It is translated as CASTPGSSYEQYF.

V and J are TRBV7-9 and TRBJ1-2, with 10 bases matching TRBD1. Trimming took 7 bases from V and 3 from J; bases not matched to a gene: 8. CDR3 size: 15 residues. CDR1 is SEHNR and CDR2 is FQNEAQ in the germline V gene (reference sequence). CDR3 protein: CASTMGQGRDYGYTF. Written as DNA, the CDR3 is TGTGCCAGCACCATGGGACAGGGGAGAGACTATGGCTACACCTTC.

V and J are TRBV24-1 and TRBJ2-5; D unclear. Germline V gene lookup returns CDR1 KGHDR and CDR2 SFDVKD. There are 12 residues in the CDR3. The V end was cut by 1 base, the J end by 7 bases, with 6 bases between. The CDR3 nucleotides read TGTGCCACCAGTGATTTAAGGCGGACCCAGTACTTC. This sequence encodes CATSDLRRTQYF.

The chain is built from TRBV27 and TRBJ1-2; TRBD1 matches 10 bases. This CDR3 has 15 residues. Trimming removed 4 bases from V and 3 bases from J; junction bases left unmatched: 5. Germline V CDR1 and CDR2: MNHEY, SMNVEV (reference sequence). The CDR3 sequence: CASSSGGTGDYGYTF. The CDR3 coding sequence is TGTGCCAGCAGTTCGGGTGGGACAGGGGACTATGGCTACACCTTC.

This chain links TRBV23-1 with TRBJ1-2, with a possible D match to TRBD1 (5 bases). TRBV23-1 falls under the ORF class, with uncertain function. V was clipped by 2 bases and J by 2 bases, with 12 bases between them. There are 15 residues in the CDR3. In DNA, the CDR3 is TGCGCCAGCAGTCAAGCGCAGGGCGGGAACTATGGCTACACCTTC. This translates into CASSQAQGGNYGYTF.

CDR3: CASSFGGIYEQYF. The DNA of the CDR3 is TGTGCCAGCAGCTTTGGAGGTATCTACGAGCAGTACTTC. The V call is TRBV7-9, the J call TRBJ2-7, with a weak D call TRBD2 (5 bases). CDR3 length equals 13 residues. The V gene's germline CDR1 is SEHNR and CDR2 FQNEAQ (reference sequence). V was shortened by 3 bases and J by 3 bases, with 9 bases between the two germline ends.

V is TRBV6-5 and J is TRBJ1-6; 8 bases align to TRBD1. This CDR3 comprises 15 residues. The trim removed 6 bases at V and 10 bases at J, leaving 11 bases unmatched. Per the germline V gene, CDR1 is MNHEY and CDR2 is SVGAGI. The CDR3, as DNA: TGTGCCAGCAGCTACGTGACAGGGGCAGGGTCACCCCTCCACTTT. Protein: CASSYVTGAGSPLHF.

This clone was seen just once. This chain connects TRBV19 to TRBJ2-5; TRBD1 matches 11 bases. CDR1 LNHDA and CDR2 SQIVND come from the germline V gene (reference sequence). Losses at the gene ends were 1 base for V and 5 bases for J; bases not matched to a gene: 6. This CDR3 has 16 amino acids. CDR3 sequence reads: CASSIGGQGARETQYF. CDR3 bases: TGTGCCAGTAGTATAGGCGGACAGGGGGCGCGGGAGACCCAGTACTTC.

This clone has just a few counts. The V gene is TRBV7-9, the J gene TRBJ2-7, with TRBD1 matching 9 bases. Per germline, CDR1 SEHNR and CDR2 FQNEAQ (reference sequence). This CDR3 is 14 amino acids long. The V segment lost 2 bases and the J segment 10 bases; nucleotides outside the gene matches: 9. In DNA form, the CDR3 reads TGTGCCAGCAGCTTAAATTCGGGACAGGGTGTTCAGTACTTC. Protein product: CASSLNSGQGVQYF. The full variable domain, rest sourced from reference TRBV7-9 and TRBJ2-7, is DTGVSQNPRHKITKRGQNVTFRCDPISEHNRLYWYRQTLGQGPEFLTYFQNEAQLEKSRLLSDRFSAERPKGSFSTLEIQRTEQGDSAMYLCASSLNSGQGVQYFGPGTRLTVT.

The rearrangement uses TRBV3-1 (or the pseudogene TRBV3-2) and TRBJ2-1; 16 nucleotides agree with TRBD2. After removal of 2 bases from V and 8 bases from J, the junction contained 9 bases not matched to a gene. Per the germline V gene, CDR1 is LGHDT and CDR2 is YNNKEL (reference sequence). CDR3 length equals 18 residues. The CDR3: CASSQKGLAGGRLDEQFF. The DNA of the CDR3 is TGTGCCAGCAGCCAAAAGGGACTAGCGGGAGGGCGGCTTGATGAGCAGTTCTTC.

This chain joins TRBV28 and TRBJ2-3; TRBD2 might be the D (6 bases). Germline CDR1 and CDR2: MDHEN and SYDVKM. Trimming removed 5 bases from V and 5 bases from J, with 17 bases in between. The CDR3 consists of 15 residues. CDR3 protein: CASSPSSGAVDTQYF. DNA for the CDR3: TGTGCCAGCAGTCCCTCTTCGGGAGCGGTAGATACGCAGTATTTT.

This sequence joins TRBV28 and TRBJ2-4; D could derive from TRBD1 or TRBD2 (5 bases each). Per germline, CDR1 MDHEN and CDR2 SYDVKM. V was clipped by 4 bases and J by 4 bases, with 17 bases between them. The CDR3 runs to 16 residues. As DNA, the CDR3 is TGTGCCAGCAGTTACGGCGGAGGACATACTAAAAACATTCAGTACTTC. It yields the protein CASSYGGGHTKNIQYF.

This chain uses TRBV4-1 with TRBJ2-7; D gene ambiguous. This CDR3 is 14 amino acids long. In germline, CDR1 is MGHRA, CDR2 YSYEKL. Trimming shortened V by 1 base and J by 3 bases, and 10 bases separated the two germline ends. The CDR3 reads CASSQGIRNYEQYF. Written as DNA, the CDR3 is TGCGCCAGCAGCCAAGGGATCAGAAACTACGAGCAGTACTTC.

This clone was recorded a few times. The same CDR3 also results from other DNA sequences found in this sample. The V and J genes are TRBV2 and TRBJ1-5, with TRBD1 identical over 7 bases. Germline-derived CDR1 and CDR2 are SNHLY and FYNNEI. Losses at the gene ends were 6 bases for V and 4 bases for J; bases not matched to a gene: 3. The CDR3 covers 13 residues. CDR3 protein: CASSRTGNQPQHF. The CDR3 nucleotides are TGTGCCAGCAGCCGGACAGGTAATCAGCCCCAGCATTTT.

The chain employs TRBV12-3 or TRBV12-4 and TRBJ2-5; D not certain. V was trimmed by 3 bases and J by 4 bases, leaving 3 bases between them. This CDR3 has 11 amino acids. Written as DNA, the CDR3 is TGTGCCAGCAGTTTTTTAGAGACCCAGTACTTC. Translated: CASSFLETQYF.

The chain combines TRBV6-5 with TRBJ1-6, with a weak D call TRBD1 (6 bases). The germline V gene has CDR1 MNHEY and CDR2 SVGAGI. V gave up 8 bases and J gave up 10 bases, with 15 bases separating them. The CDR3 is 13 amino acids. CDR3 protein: CASQDRSWSPLHF. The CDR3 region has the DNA TGTGCCAGCCAAGACAGGTCGTGGTCACCCCTCCACTTT.

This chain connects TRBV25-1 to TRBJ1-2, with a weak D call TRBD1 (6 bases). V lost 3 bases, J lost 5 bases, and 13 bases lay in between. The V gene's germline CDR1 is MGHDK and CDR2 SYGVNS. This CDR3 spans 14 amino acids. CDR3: CASSENRAGYGYTF. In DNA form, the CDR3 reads TGTGCCAGCAGTGAGAACAGGGCCGGGTATGGCTACACCTTC.